This T cell receptor beta chain was profiled in a study of blood T cell repertoires in COVID-19. Study details: Italy, Spain and the United States were the sources of the convalescent and acute COVID-19 samples.

How the authors handled the data: Amplification from reference gene primers served as the basis for estimated nucleated cell counts. Clones were read by immunoSEQ multiplex PCR, and TCRdb kept only the in-frame ones, dropping some. V and J calls plus clone size are reproduced from that table; the DNA served to infer D and trimming. The top ten hold roughly 5.3% of the sample, which has roughly 160,000 clones, approximately 91% seen once. Trimming took 0 bases from V and 3 from J, leaving 11 bases between them. Looked up from germline, CDR1 is SGHRS and CDR2 is YFSETQ. This CDR3 has 15 amino acids. Seattle patient enrollment occurred during active infection, with longitudinal follow-up thereafter.

J is TRBJ2-3 and V is TRBV5-1; tentative D call: TRBD2 (5 bases). Material for sequencing was peripheral blood. This sequence was found in a man aged 18 to 29 with COVID-19, enrolled during active disease. CDR3 sequence: CASSLDLAGTDTQYF. The CDR3 region has the DNA TGCGCCAGCAGCTTGGATCTAGCTGGTACAGATACGCAGTATTTT.